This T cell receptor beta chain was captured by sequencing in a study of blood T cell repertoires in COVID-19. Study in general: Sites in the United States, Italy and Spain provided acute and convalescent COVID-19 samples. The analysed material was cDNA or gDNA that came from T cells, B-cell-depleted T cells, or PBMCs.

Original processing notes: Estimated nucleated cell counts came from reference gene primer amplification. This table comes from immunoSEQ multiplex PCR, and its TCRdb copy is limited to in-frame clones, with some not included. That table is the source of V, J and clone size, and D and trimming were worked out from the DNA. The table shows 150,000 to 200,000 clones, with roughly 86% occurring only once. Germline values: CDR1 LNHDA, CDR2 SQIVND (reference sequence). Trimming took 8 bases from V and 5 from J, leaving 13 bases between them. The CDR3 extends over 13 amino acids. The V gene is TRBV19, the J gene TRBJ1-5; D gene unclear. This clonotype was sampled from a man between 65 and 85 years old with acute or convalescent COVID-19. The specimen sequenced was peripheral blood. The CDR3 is CASRKNGDQPQHF. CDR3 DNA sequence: TGTGCCAGTCGAAAGAACGGGGATCAGCCCCAGCATTTT.